One and the same sample provided the 3 T cell receptor beta chains below, sequenced in a study of cytomegalovirus exposure and HLA in healthy donors. PCR used 60 Vbeta primers and 13 Jbeta primers. TCRdb keeps only in-frame clones here, not all; method: immunoSEQ multiplex PCR. The top ten clones hold roughly 1.4% of a sample with some 180,000 clones, just over 75% of them seen once. The sequenced material came from PBMCs. These receptors all come from a man younger than 35 in good health and CMV-seronegative.

In the case of this clone: Germline and junction disagree at one end, which may indicate a read error. The chain links TRBV7-2 to TRBJ2-1; D may be TRBD1 (5 bases). The CDR3 consists of 16 residues. CDR1 is SGHTA and CDR2 is FQGNSA in the germline V gene. The CDR3 DNA is TGTGCCAGCAGATTAGAGGCACAGGTGCCCTACAATGAGCAGTTCTTC. Translating gives CASRLEAQVPYNEQFF.

DNA of the CDR3: TGTGCCAGCAGACAGGGGGCGCCTGGGGCCAACGTCCTGACTTTC. Translation: CASRQGAPGANVLTF. V gene TRBV6-1 combines with J gene TRBJ2-6; TRBD1 matches at 9 bases. The trim removed 6 bases at V and 2 bases at J, leaving 2 bases unmatched. The length of the CDR3 is 15 residues. The germline gives CDR1 MNHNS, CDR2 SASEGT.

J is TRBJ1-2 and V is TRBV6-5; D may be TRBD1 (6 bases). The CDR3 consists of 14 residues. V was shortened by 6 bases and J by 4 bases, with 15 bases between the two germline ends. CDR1 is MNHEY, CDR2 SVGAGI, per germline. DNA for the CDR3: TGTGCCAGCAGCCTTGGACAGACCTCCTATGGCTACACCTTC. Amino acids: CASSLGQTSYGYTF.